The 23 T cell receptor beta chains given below trace back to one sample, sequenced in a study of control samples from healthy donors and cancer patients. Clones were read by immunoSEQ multiplex PCR, and TCRdb kept only the in-frame ones, dropping some. The table shows roughly 170,000 clones, with about 91% occurring only once. Input material: blood. The receptor source for this set is a woman aged 30 to 39 in good health.

The sample holds a few counts of this clone. The chain couples TRBV19 to TRBJ1-5, with no clear D. Trimming left V 2 bases short and J 2 bases short, with 13 bases between. Germline CDR1 and CDR2: LNHDA and SQIVND (reference sequence). The length of the CDR3 is 16 residues. CDR3 DNA: TGTGCCAGTAGTATAAAGGGCGGGCAGGGCAATCAGCCCCAGCATTTT. This gives the protein CASSIKGGQGNQPQHF.

CDR3 region: CASSTGGFYSGANVLTF. The CDR3 DNA follows: TGTGCCAGCAGCACAGGTGGGTTCTACTCTGGGGCCAACGTCCTGACTTTC. This rearrangement joins TRBV11-2 to TRBJ2-6; maybe TRBD1 (5 bases). Trimming pared 5 bases from V and 0 bases from J, leaving 14 bases between. The CDR3 spans 17 residues. Germline values: CDR1 SGHAT, CDR2 FQNNGV.

This sequence joins TRBV18 and TRBJ2-3, with D perhaps TRBD1 or TRBD2 (5 bases each). Trimming took off 3 bases at V and 4 bases at J, with 11 bases between the two ends. CDR1 KGHSH and CDR2 LQKENI come from the germline V gene. This CDR3 region has 14 residues. The CDR3 region is CASSPGTNADTQYF. The CDR3 DNA sequence: TGTGCCAGCTCACCCGGGACGAACGCAGATACGCAGTATTTT.

The chain joins TRBV27 to TRBJ1-6; D is ambiguous. CDR1 is MNHEY and CDR2 is SMNVEV in the germline V gene (reference sequence). With 1 base removed from V and 0 bases from J, the gap between germline ends came to 10 bases. The CDR3 contains 17 residues. CDR3 loop: CASSLFAPSSYNSPLHF. CDR3 nucleotide sequence: TGTGCCAGCAGTTTATTCGCGCCGAGCTCCTATAATTCACCCCTCCACTTT.

The V call is TRBV10-3, the J call TRBJ1-4, with 10 bases lining up with TRBD1. This CDR3 comprises 14 residues. V lost 10 bases, J lost 6 bases, and 8 bases stayed unmatched. Germline CDR1 reads ENHRY; CDR2 reads SYGVKD. Here the CDR3 reads CATRTGTGDEKLFF. The CDR3 DNA reads TGTGCCACCCGGACCGGGACAGGGGATGAAAAACTGTTTTTT.

This sequence joins TRBV10-2 and TRBJ1-1, with 8 positions matching TRBD1. This CDR3 has 15 residues. The germline gives CDR1 WSHSY, CDR2 SAAADI. The J segment lost 4 bases and the V segment lost 5 bases, leaving 9 bases of the junction unmatched. CDR3 residues: CASSWGRGLVTEAFF. CDR3 DNA: TGCGCCAGCAGTTGGGGCAGGGGGCTAGTCACTGAAGCTTTCTTT.

This clone was counted a single time. V and J are TRBV7-9 and TRBJ2-5, with D unclear. Per germline, CDR1 SEHNR and CDR2 FQNEAQ (reference sequence). The ends were cut back, 1 base at V and 4 bases at J, with 10 bases in the middle. This CDR3 is built from 14 residues. CDR3 DNA sequence: TGTGCCAGCAGCTTAGTGTCGCCCCCAGAGACCCAGTACTTC. Residues: CASSLVSPPETQYF.

The chain employs TRBV9 and TRBJ1-2; possible D gene TRBD1, 5 bases. In germline, CDR1 is SGDLS, CDR2 YYNGEE. V dropped 3 bases and J dropped 4 bases, with 16 bases sitting between them. The CDR3 contains 15 residues. In DNA, the CDR3 is TGTGCCAGCAGCGCCGGGACGTCATTTTCCTATGGCTACACCTTC. This encodes CASSAGTSFSYGYTF.

This chain joins TRBV30 and TRBJ2-1, with TRBD1 matching over 10 bases. The CDR3 covers 13 residues. The V and J ends lost 8 bases and 13 bases, in that order; junction bases with no gene match: 14. CDR1 is GTSNPN, CDR2 SVGIG, per germline (reference sequence). The CDR3 is CAGSAIRDRGQFF. The CDR3 bases are TGTGCCGGTTCCGCAATACGGGACAGGGGACAGTTCTTC.

The chain recombines TRBV7-2 with TRBJ2-3, with 10 positions matching TRBD2. Germline CDR1 SGHTA, CDR2 FQGNSA. The CDR3 contains 16 residues. Trimming removed 4 bases from V and 8 bases from J; junction bases left unmatched: 12. The CDR3 loop reads CASSSRSGGAIGTQYF. DNA for the CDR3: TGTGCCAGCAGCTCCAGGAGCGGGGGGGCAATTGGTACGCAGTATTTT. Based on the CDR3 plus reference TRBV7-2 and TRBJ2-3, the full variable domain is GAGVSQSPSNKVTEKGKDVELRCDPISGHTALYWYRQSLGQGLEFLIYFQGNSAPDKSGLPSDRFSAERTGGSVSTLTIQRTQQEDSAVYLCASSSRSGGAIGTQYFGPGTRLTVL.

This chain's CDR3 is CASSLFGDTSYGYTF. The CDR3 DNA sequence: TGTGCCAGCAGCTTGTTTGGAGACACCTCATATGGCTACACCTTC. J is TRBJ1-2 and V is TRBV5-4; D remains unclear. This CDR3 region has 15 residues. V lost 1 base and J 5 bases, leaving 15 bases between the germline ends. Germline V gives CDR1 SGHNT, CDR2 YYREEE (reference sequence).

V and J are TRBV5-1 and TRBJ1-1; D gene uncertain. The germline V and J ends were trimmed by 6 bases and 1 base, with 10 bases remaining between them. This CDR3 has 13 residues. Germline CDR1 SGHRS, CDR2 YFSETQ. The CDR3 region has the DNA TGCGCCAGCACCTCTCAACCGAACACTGAAGCTTTCTTT. Translated: CASTSQPNTEAFF. Based on the CDR3 plus reference TRBV5-1 and TRBJ1-1, the full variable domain is KAGVTQTPRYLIKTRGQQVTLSCSPISGHRSVSWYQQTPGQGLQFLFEYFSETQRNKGNFPGRFSGRQFSNSRSEMNVSTLELGDSALYLCASTSQPNTEAFFGQGTRLTVV.

This rearrangement joins TRBV15 to TRBJ1-5; TRBD1 is a possible D gene (6 bases). There are 15 residues in the CDR3. Germline lookup yields CDR1 LNHNV and CDR2 YYDKDF (reference sequence). The ends were cut back, 0 bases at V and 6 bases at J, with 12 bases in the middle. The CDR3 loop is CATSREGGNGQPQHF. CDR3 DNA sequence: TGTGCCACCAGCAGAGAAGGGGGAAACGGTCAGCCCCAGCATTTT.

V gene TRBV7-9 combines with J gene TRBJ2-1; no clear D gene. V lost 11 bases and J 4 bases, leaving 18 bases between the germline ends. The CDR3 is 14 residues long. Germline CDR1 is SEHNR and CDR2 is FQNEAQ (reference sequence). The chain's CDR3 is CAGAAPLGYNEQFF. The CDR3 DNA follows: TGTGCCGGAGCTGCCCCGTTGGGGTACAATGAGCAGTTCTTC.

DNA of the CDR3: TGCGCCAGCAGTGGGGACAGGGCACCTGGGGCCAACGTCCTGACTTTC. It yields the protein CASSGDRAPGANVLTF. The V call is TRBV10-1, the J call TRBJ2-6, with 9 bases that match TRBD1. Germline V gene lookup returns CDR1 WNHNN and CDR2 SYGVQD (reference sequence). The V gene end was trimmed by 4 bases and the J gene end by 2 bases; junction bases not matched to a gene: 3. The CDR3 runs 16 residues.

The V call is TRBV4-2, the J call TRBJ2-1, with 10 bases matching TRBD2. Germline V gives CDR1 LGHNA, CDR2 YNFKEQ. The CDR3 is 14 amino acids. V dropped 6 bases and J dropped 6; count of bases not matched to a gene: 5. The CDR3 spells CASRASGGGNEQFF. CDR3 in DNA: TGTGCCAGCAGGGCTAGCGGGGGTGGCAATGAGCAGTTCTTC.

The chain combines TRBV19 with TRBJ1-1; 7 nucleotides match TRBD1. V lost 5 bases and J lost 3; bases outside the gene matches: 9. This CDR3 is built from 15 residues. Per germline, CDR1 LNHDA and CDR2 SQIVND (reference sequence). The chain's CDR3 is CASSLRQGGDTEAFF. For the CDR3, the DNA is TGTGCCAGTAGTCTCCGACAGGGCGGGGACACTGAAGCTTTCTTT.

The rearrangement joins TRBV7-8 to TRBJ2-7; 9 bases are shared with TRBD2. Per the germline V gene, CDR1 is SGHVS and CDR2 is FQNEAQ. V shed 5 bases and J 4 bases; nucleotides not matched to a gene: 9. The CDR3 covers 15 residues. The chain's CDR3 is CASSLRLADLYEQYF. CDR3 in DNA: TGTGCCAGCAGCCTCAGACTAGCGGATTTATACGAGCAGTACTTC.

As DNA, the CDR3 is TGCGCCAGCGGAAGTCGATCCTACAATGAGCAGTTCTTC. Amino acids: CASGSRSYNEQFF. This sequence joins TRBV5-1 and TRBJ2-1; D call uncertain. Germline CDR1 and CDR2: SGHRS and YFSETQ. The V and J ends lost 7 bases and 1 base respectively, with 9 bases between them. The CDR3 is made up of 13 amino acids.

Comments on this clone: Within the sample, other DNA sequences also encode this same CDR3. The CDR3 coding sequence is TGCGCCAGCAGCTTACGACGGGCAGCCGGAGGGGGGATGAATGAAAAACTGTTTTTT. Its protein is CASSLRRAAGGGMNEKLFF. This chain joins TRBV5-1 and TRBJ1-4; D is possibly TRBD1 (6 bases). Germline V gene sequence: CDR1 SGHRS, CDR2 YFSETQ. The CDR3 is 19 residues long. Trimming stripped 2 bases from V and 5 bases from J, with 25 bases between.

CDR3 DNA sequence: TGTGCCACCGCGGCTGGGGCCCAAACGCAGGAGACCCAGTACTTC. Translated, it gives CATAAGAQTQETQYF. The V call is TRBV24-1, the J call TRBJ2-5; the D gene is possibly TRBD1 (5 bases). V shed 9 bases and J shed 5 bases, with 21 bases lying between them. The CDR3 is 15 amino acids. CDR1 KGHDR and CDR2 SFDVKD come from the germline V gene.

The chain uses TRBV5-1 and TRBJ1-1, with 9 bases aligning to TRBD1. Germline CDR1 reads SGHRS; CDR2 reads YFSETQ. The CDR3 runs to 16 residues. Germline trimming cut 7 bases from V and 0 bases from J; bases unmatched to any gene: 10. Here the CDR3 reads CASAVGTGPMNTEAFF. Written as DNA, the CDR3 is TGCGCCAGCGCCGTCGGGACAGGGCCCATGAACACTGAAGCTTTCTTT.

This clone was observed a single time. The chain is built from TRBV28 and TRBJ1-1; tentatively, D is TRBD1 (5 bases). This CDR3 is 13 amino acids long. V was clipped by 3 bases and J by 7 bases, with 12 bases between them. The germline CDR1 and CDR2 sequences are MDHEN and SYDVKM. The CDR3 here is CASSFQGRREAFF. In DNA form, the CDR3 reads TGTGCCAGCAGTTTTCAGGGACGTCGTGAAGCTTTCTTT.